Described below is a single TCR beta chain sequence and its context. Clones were sequenced by immunoSEQ multiplex PCR, and TCRdb holds only the in-frame ones, with some missing. The sample includes 100,000 to 150,000 clones, more than 80% seen only once; the top ten take 2% to 3%. These data come from a study of control samples from healthy donors and cancer patients. Germline V CDR1 and CDR2: LGHDT, YNNKEL (reference sequence). This CDR3 is 15 amino acids long. The V end was cut by 6 bases, the J end by 0 bases, with 9 bases between. The sequence came from a man aged 35 to 55 in good health. The sample was blood. The chain joins TRBV3-1 (or the pseudogene TRBV3-2) to TRBJ2-6, with D unresolved. CDR3 DNA: TGTGCCAGCAGTCCCCTCTTCTCTGGGGCCAACGTCCTGACTTTC. Amino acids: CASSPLFSGANVLTF.